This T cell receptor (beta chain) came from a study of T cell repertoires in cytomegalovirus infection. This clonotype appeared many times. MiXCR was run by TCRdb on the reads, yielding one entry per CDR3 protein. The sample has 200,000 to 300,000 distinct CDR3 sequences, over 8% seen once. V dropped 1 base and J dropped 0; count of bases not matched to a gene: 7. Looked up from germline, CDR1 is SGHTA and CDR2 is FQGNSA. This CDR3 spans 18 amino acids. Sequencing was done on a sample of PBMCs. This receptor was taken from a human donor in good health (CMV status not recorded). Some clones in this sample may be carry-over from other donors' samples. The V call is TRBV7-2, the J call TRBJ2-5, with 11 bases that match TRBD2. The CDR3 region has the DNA TGTGCCAGCAGCTTAGGAGCGTTAGCGGGGGGGTACCAAGAGACCCAGTACTTC. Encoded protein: CASSLGALAGGYQETQYF.